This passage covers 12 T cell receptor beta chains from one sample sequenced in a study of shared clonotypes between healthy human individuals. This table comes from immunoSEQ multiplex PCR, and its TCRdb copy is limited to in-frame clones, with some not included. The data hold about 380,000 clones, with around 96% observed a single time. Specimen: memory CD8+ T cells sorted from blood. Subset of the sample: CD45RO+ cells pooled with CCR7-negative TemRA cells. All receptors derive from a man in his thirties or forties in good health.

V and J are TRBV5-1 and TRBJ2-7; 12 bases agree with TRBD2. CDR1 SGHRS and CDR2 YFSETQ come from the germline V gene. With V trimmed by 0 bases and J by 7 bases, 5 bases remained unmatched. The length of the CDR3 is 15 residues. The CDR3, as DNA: TGCGCCAGCAGCTTGGGACTAGCGGGAGTGGGGGAGCAGTACTTC. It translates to CASSLGLAGVGEQYF.

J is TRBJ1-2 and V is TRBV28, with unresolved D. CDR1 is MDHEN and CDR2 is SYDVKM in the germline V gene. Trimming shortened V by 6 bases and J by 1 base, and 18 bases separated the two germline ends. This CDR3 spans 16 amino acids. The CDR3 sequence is CASSLPDAGFNYGYTF. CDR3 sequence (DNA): TGTGCCAGCAGCTTACCCGACGCCGGCTTTAACTATGGCTACACCTTC.

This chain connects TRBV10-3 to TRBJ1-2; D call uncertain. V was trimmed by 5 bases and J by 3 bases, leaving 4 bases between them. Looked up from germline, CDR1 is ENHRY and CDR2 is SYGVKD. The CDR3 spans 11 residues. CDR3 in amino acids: CAISSDYGYTF. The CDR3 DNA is TGTGCCATCAGTTCGGACTATGGCTACACCTTC.

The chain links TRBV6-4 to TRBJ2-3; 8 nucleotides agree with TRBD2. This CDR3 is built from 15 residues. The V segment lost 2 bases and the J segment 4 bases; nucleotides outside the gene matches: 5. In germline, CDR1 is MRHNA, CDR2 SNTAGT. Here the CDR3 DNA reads TGTGCCAGCAGTGACAGCGGGAGTCGCCCAGATACGCAGTATTTT. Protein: CASSDSGSRPDTQYF.

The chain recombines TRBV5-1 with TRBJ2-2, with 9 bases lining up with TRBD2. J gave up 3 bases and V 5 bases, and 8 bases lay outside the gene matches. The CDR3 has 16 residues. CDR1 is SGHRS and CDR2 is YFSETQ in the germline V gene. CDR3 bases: TGCGCCAGCAGGAGTCCGGGACTAGCTGACACCGGGGAGCTGTTTTTT. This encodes CASRSPGLADTGELFF.

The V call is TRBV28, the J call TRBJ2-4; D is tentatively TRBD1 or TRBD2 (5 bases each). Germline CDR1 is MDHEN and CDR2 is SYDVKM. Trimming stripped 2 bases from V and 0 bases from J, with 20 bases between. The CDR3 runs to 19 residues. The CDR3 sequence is CASSLGTLQTPLAKNIQYF. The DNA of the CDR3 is TGTGCCAGCAGTTTAGGGACCTTGCAGACCCCTCTAGCCAAAAACATTCAGTACTTC.

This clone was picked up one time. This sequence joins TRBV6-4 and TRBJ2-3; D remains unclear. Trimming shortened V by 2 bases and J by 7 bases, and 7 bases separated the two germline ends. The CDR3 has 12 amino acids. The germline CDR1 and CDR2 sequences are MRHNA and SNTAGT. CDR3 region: CASSDSPNTQYF. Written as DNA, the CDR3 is TGTGCCAGCAGTGACAGTCCAAATACGCAGTATTTT.

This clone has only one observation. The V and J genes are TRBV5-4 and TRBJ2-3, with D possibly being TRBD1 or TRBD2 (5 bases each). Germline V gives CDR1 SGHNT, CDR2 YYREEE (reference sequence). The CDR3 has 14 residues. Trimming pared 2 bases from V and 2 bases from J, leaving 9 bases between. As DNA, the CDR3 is TGTGCCAGCAGCTTCGGGACGATCACAGATACGCAGTATTTT. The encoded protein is CASSFGTITDTQYF.

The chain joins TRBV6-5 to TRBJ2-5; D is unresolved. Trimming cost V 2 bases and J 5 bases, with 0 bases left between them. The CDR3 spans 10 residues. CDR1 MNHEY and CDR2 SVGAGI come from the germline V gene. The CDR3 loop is CASSYETQYF. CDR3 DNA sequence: TGTGCCAGCAGTTACGAGACCCAGTACTTC.

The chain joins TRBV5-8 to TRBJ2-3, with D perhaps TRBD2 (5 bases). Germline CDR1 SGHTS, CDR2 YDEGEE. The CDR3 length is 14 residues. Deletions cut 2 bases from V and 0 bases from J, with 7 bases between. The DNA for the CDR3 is TGTGCCAGCAGCTTAAGCGGCAGCACAGATACGCAGTATTTT. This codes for CASSLSGSTDTQYF.

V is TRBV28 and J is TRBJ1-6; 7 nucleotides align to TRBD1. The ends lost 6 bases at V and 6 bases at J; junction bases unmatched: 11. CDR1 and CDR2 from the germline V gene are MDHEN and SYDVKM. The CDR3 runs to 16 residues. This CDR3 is CASSLGPTGPNSPLHF. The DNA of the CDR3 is TGTGCCAGCAGCCTCGGACCGACAGGGCCTAATTCACCCCTCCACTTT.

CDR3 coding DNA: TGTGCCAGCAGTTACCTACCTCCGGGACAGGCCACAGATACGCAGTATTTT. Its protein product is CASSYLPPGQATDTQYF. J is TRBJ2-3 and V is TRBV28; 8 nucleotides line up with TRBD1. With V trimmed by 4 bases and J by 2 bases, 11 bases remained unmatched. The CDR3 runs 17 residues. Germline CDR1 is MDHEN and CDR2 is SYDVKM.